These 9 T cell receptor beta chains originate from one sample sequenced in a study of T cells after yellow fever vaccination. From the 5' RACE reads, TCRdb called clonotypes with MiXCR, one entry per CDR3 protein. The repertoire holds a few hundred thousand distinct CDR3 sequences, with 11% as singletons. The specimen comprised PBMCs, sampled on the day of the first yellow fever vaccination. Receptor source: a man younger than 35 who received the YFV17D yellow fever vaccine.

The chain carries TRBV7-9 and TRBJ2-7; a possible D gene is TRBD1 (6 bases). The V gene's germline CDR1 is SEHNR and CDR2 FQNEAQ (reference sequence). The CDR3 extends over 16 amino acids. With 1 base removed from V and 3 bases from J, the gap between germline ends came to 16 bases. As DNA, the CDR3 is TGTGCCAGCAGCTTAGTTCTGGGGGACACCTACTACGAGCAGTACTTC. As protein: CASSLVLGDTYYEQYF.

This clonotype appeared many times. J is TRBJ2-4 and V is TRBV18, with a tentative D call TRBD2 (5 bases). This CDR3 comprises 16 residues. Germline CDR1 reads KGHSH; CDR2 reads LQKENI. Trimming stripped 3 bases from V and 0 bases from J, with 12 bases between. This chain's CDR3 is CASSPGRGLAKNIQYF. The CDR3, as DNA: TGTGCCAGCTCACCGGGTCGGGGATTAGCCAAAAACATTCAGTACTTC.

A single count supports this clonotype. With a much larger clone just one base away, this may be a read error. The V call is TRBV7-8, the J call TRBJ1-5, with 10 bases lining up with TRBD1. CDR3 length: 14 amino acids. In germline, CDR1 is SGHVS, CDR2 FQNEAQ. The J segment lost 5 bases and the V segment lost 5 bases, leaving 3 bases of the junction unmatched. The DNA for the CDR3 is TGTGCCAGCAGCACGGGACAGGGGTATCAGCCCCAGCATTTT. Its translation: CASSTGQGYQPQHF.

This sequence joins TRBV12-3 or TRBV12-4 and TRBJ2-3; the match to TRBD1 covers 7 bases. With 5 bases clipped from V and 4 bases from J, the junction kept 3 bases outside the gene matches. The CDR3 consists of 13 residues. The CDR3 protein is CASSVGQSDTQYF. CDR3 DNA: TGTGCCAGCAGTGTGGGACAGTCAGATACGCAGTATTTT.

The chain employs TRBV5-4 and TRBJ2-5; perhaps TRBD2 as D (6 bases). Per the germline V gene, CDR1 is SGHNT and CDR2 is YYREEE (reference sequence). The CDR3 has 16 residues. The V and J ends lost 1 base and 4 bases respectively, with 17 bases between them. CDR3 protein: CASSLSGGRGGETQYF. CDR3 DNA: TGTGCCAGCAGCTTGTCCGGGGGAAGGGGAGGAGAGACCCAGTACTTC.

CDR3 region: CASSEQRGNTEAFF. The CDR3, as DNA: TGTGCCAGCAGTGAACAGCGGGGGAACACTGAAGCTTTCTTT. The V gene is TRBV2, the J gene TRBJ1-1; D ambiguous. This CDR3 contains 14 residues. The germline V and J ends were trimmed by 2 bases and 1 base, with 8 bases remaining between them. CDR1 is SNHLY, CDR2 FYNNEI, per germline. The variable domain in full, completed from reference TRBV2 and TRBJ1-1, reads EPEVTQTPSHQVTQMGQEVILRCVPISNHLYFYWYRQILGQKVEFLVSFYNNEISEKSEIFDDQFSVERPDGSNFTLKIRSTKLEDSAMYFCASSEQRGNTEAFFGQGTRLTVV.

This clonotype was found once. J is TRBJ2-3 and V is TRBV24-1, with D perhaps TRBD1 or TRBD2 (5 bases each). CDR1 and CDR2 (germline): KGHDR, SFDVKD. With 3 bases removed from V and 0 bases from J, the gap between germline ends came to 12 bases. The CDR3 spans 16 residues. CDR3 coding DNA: TGTGCCACCAGTGATACTGGGACGGCTAGCACAGATACGCAGTATTTT. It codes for CATSDTGTASTDTQYF.

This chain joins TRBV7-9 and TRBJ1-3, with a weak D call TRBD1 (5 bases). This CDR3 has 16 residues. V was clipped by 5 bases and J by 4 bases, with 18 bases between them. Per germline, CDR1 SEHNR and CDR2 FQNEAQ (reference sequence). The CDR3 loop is CASSPARDLVGNTIYF. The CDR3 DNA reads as TGTGCCAGCAGCCCTGCCCGGGACCTCGTGGGAAACACCATATATTTT.

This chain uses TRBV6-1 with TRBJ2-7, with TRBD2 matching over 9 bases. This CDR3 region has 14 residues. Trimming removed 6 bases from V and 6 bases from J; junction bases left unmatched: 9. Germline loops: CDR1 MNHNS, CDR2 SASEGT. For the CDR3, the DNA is TGTGCCAGCAGCTCCGGGACTAGCTTTTTCGAGCAGTACTTC. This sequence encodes CASSSGTSFFEQYF.